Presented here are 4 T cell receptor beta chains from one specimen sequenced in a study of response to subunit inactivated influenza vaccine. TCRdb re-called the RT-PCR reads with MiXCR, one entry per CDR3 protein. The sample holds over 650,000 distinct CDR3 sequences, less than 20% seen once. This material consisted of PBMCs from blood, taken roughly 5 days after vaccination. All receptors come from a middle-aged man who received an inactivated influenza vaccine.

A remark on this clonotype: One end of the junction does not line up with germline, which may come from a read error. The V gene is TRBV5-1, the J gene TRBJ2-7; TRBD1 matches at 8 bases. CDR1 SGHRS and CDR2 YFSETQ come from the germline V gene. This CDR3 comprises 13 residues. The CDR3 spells CASRTGQDYGQYF. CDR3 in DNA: TGCGCCAGCAGAACGGGACAGGACTACGGGCAGTACTTC.

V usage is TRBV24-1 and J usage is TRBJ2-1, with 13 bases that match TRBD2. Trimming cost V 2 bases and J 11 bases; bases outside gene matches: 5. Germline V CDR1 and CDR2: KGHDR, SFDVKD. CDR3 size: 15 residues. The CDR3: CATSDSLAGGGKQFF. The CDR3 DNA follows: TGTGCCACCAGTGATTCACTAGCGGGAGGGGGGAAGCAGTTCTTC.

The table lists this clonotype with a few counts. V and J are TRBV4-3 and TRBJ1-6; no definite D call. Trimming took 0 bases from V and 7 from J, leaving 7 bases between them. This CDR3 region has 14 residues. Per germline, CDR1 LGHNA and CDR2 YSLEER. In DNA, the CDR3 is TGCGCCAGCAGCCAAGAGACTTGGAATTCACCCCTCCACTTT. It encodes CASSQETWNSPLHF.

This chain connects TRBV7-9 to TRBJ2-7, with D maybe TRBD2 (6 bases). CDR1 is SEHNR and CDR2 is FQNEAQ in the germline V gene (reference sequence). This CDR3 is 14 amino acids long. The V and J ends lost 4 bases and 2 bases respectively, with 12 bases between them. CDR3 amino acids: CASSSGLVAYEQYF. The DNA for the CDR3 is TGTGCCAGCAGCTCGGGACTTGTAGCCTACGAGCAGTACTTC.